Listed below are T cell receptor beta chains from one sample, sequenced in a study of chemoradiotherapy in HPV16-positive cancers. The protocol was immunoSEQ multiplex PCR, while the TCRdb copy is restricted to in-frame clones and leaves out a portion. The data show roughly 11,000 clones, 75% seen once. Specimen collection occurred from a patient who underwent chemoradiotherapy. The receptor set was obtained from a human donor with HPV-associated anogenital cancer. The CDR3 runs from the conserved cysteine through the conserved F or W. A D gene is named only where the DNA matches it firmly. Clone size is given for some rows only: seen once, a few or many times, or a class if the clone is expanded.

CASSSRDTIWVAEAFF,TGTGCCAGCAGTTCCCGGGACACTATATGGGTCGCTGAAGCTTTCTTT,NA,TRBV27,TRBJ1-1,NA
CASSLPDRNYGYTF,TGTGCCAGCAGCCTACCGGACAGGAACTATGGCTACACCTTC,TRBD1,TRBV5-6,TRBJ1-2,NA
CASSPLESTDTQYF,TGTGCCAGCAGCCCACTAGAAAGCACAGATACGCAGTATTTT,NA,TRBV5-6,TRBJ2-3,NA
CSGPSSAPSSYNEQFF,TGCAGCGGACCCTCTAGCGCCCCAAGCTCCTACAATGAGCAGTTCTTC,NA,TRBV29-1,TRBJ2-1,NA
CASSGLAGQQYEQYF,TGTGCCAGTAGTGGCCTCGCCGGGCAACAATACGAGCAGTACTTC,NA,TRBV19,TRBJ2-7,NA
CASAIVRDLFVGSNQPQHF,TGTGCCAGTGCGATAGTAAGGGATCTATTCGTCGGATCCAATCAGCCCCAGCATTTT,NA,TRBV19,TRBJ1-5,NA
CASTPDRDGYTF,TGTGCCAGCACCCCGGACAGAGATGGCTACACCTTC,NA,TRBV28,TRBJ1-2,NA
CASSESGGGYSGELFF,TGTGCCAGCAGTGAATCAGGGGGGGGTTATTCCGGGGAGCTGTTTTTT,NA,TRBV25-1,TRBJ2-2,NA
CASSYHTEQFF,TGTGCCAGCAGTTACCACACAGAGCAGTTCTTC,NA,TRBV28,TRBJ2-1,few
CSVARLGTEAFF,TGCAGCGTCGCTCGCTTGGGCACTGAAGCTTTCTTT,NA,TRBV29-1,TRBJ1-1,NA
CASGGGTEAFF,TGTGCTAGTGGCGGGGGCACTGAAGCTTTCTTT,NA,TRBV12-5,TRBJ1-1,NA
CASSELGFEKLFF,TGTGCCAGCAGTGAACTTGGATTTGAAAAACTGTTTTTT,NA,TRBV6-1,TRBJ1-4,NA
CASSLLDVTSNYGYTF,TGTGCCAGCAGTTTACTTGACGTAACCTCTAACTATGGCTACACCTTC,NA,TRBV28,TRBJ1-2,NA
CASSETGQGAHSNQPQHF,TGTGCCAGCAGTGAAACCGGACAGGGGGCCCATAGCAATCAGCCCCAGCATTTT,TRBD1,TRBV25-1,TRBJ1-5,few
CSVGDTGYEQYF,TGCAGCGTGGGGGATACAGGGTACGAGCAGTACTTC,NA,TRBV29-1,TRBJ2-7,NA
CASSGGQGYEQYF,TGTGCCAGCAGCGGCGGACAGGGCTACGAGCAGTACTTC,TRBD1,TRBV5-4,TRBJ2-7,NA
CASSLYSMGPSGANVLTF,TGTGCCAGCAGCTTATATTCTATGGGCCCCTCTGGGGCCAACGTCCTGACTTTC,NA,TRBV7-2,TRBJ2-6,once
CASSPYLSNQETQYF,TGTGCCAGCAGCCCATATCTGAGTAACCAAGAGACCCAGTACTTC,NA,TRBV9,TRBJ2-5,NA
CAWRADRVEKTQYF,TGTGCCTGGAGAGCGGACAGGGTAGAGAAGACCCAGTACTTC,TRBD1,TRBV30,TRBJ2-5,NA
CAWSVSQNTEAFF,TGTGCCTGGAGTGTATCCCAGAACACTGAAGCTTTCTTT,NA,TRBV30,TRBJ1-1,once
CASSTGILNTGELFF,TGCGCCAGCAGTACGGGGATACTGAACACCGGGGAGCTGTTTTTT,NA,TRBV5-1,TRBJ2-2,NA
CASRWGGSSYNEQFF,TGTGCCAGCAGGTGGGGCGGGAGCTCCTACAATGAGCAGTTCTTC,TRBD2,TRBV2,TRBJ2-1,NA
CAWSEQVHNEQFF,TGTGCCTGGAGTGAACAGGTTCACAATGAGCAGTTCTTC,NA,TRBV30,TRBJ2-1,NA
CASSLDRGNTEAFF,TGTGCCAGCAGCCTAGATAGGGGTAACACTGAAGCTTTCTTT,NA,TRBV2,TRBJ1-1,NA
CASSTDSNGNTIYF,TGCGCCAGCAGCACGGACAGCAATGGAAACACCATATATTTT,NA,TRBV5-1,TRBJ1-3,NA
CASSLPLKGTVDNEQFF,TGTGCCAGCAGCCTCCCACTTAAAGGGACAGTCGACAATGAGCAGTTCTTC,TRBD1,TRBV7-2,TRBJ2-1,NA
CASSSDRGQAHREAFF,TGTGCCAGCAGCTCAGACCGGGGACAGGCCCACCGTGAAGCTTTCTTT,TRBD1,TRBV7-9,TRBJ1-1,few
CASSVETGGNTIYF,TGTGCCAGCAGCGTAGAGACCGGAGGAAACACCATATATTTT,NA,TRBV9,TRBJ1-3,NA
CSVELSTGGPYEQYF,TGCAGCGTTGAATTGAGTACGGGAGGGCCCTACGAGCAGTACTTC,TRBD2,TRBV29-1,TRBJ2-7,NA
CASSIDQPSGFYNEQFF,TGTGCCAGTAGTATAGATCAGCCTAGCGGGTTCTACAATGAGCAGTTCTTC,TRBD2,TRBV19,TRBJ2-1,NA
CASSPNPGGADTQYF,TGTGCCAGCAGCCCTAACCCGGGGGGAGCAGATACGCAGTATTTT,TRBD2,TRBV9,TRBJ2-3,NA
CASRGTGQAYNEQFF,TGTGCCAGCAGGGGGACAGGACAAGCCTACAATGAGCAGTTCTTC,TRBD1,TRBV27,TRBJ2-1,NA
CASSRNQETQYF,TGTGCCAGCTCACGAAACCAAGAGACCCAGTACTTC,NA,TRBV18,TRBJ2-5,NA
CASSFRTPEAFF,TGTGCCAGCAGTTTTCGGACACCTGAAGCTTTCTTT,NA,TRBV28,TRBJ1-1,NA
CASSFPGGDEWLETQYF,TGTGCCAGCAGCTTCCCCGGGGGGGATGAGTGGCTGGAGACCCAGTACTTC,TRBD2,TRBV7-9,TRBJ2-5,NA
CASRLLAAPSYEQYF,TGTGCCAGCAGACTGCTAGCGGCACCCTCCTACGAGCAGTACTTC,TRBD2,TRBV6-5,TRBJ2-7,NA
CASSKEGPGTGGLNEKLFF,TGTGCCAGCAGCAAAGAGGGGCCGGGGACAGGGGGCCTGAATGAAAAACTGTTTTTT,TRBD1,TRBV4-2,TRBJ1-4,few
CASRLEFQGQTQYF,TGTGCAAGTCGCTTAGAATTTCAGGGACAGACCCAGTACTTC,NA,TRBV12-2,TRBJ2-5,once
CASSQTRLAGYNEQFF,TGCGCCAGCAGCCAGACACGGCTAGCCGGCTACAATGAGCAGTTCTTC,NA,TRBV4-1,TRBJ2-1,NA
CASSHITGGSYEQYF,TGTGCCAGCAGCCACATCACAGGAGGTTCCTACGAGCAGTACTTC,NA,TRBV7-9,TRBJ2-7,NA
CASIPGLAGGWNTNEQFF,TGTGCCAGCATACCGGGACTAGCGGGAGGATGGAACACCAATGAGCAGTTCTTC,TRBD2,TRBV28,TRBJ2-1,NA
CASSEGATDTQYF,TGTGCCAGCAGTGAAGGCGCAACAGATACGCAGTATTTT,NA,TRBV2,TRBJ2-3,NA
CASSQDGTSGYNEQFF,TGCGCCAGCAGCCAAGATGGGACTAGCGGGTACAATGAGCAGTTCTTC,TRBD2,TRBV4-3,TRBJ2-1,few
CASSLQANTEAFF,TGTGCCAGCAGTTTACAGGCGAACACTGAAGCTTTCTTT,NA,TRBV28,TRBJ1-1,NA
CASSPGTGSSYEQYF,TGTGCCAGCAGCCCGGGGACAGGGAGCTCCTACGAGCAGTACTTC,TRBD1,TRBV7-2,TRBJ2-7,NA
CASSGLAGGDEQYF,TGTGCCAGCAGTGGGCTAGCGGGAGGGGACGAGCAGTACTTC,TRBD2,TRBV6-1,TRBJ2-7,NA
CASSRGGGRVGELFF,TGTGCCAGCTCCCGGGGAGGGGGTCGTGTCGGGGAGCTGTTTTTT,NA,TRBV2,TRBJ2-2,few